The 20 T cell receptor beta chains given below trace back to one sample, sequenced in a study of T cells in Graves' hyperthyroidism and ophthalmopathy. Regions amplified from RNA transcripts were the TCR beta CDR3 regions. First-round RT-PCR of the TCR CDR3 relied on the HTBI primer set. TCRdb recomputed calls from the multiplex PCR reads with MiXCR, one row per CDR3 protein. The table lists fewer than 750,000 distinct CDR3 sequences, roughly 14% of them singletons. Sequences were obtained from blood. These receptors came from a woman aged 35 to 49 with Graves' ophthalmopathy.

This rearrangement joins TRBV6-1 to TRBJ1-3, with unresolved D. V dropped 7 bases and J dropped 0 bases, with 16 bases sitting between them. CDR3 length: 16 amino acids. In germline, CDR1 is MNHNS, CDR2 SASEGT. The CDR3 reads CASTEGGSLSGNTIYF. The CDR3, as DNA: TGTGCCAGCACCGAAGGAGGGAGTCTCTCTGGAAACACCATATATTTT.

This clonotype was recorded many times. The chain uses TRBV6-1 and TRBJ2-7; 10 bases are a match to TRBD2. The CDR3 is 17 residues long. The V gene end was trimmed by 6 bases and the J gene end by 2 bases; junction bases not matched to a gene: 13. CDR1 and CDR2 from the germline V gene are MNHNS and SASEGT. CDR3 region: CASRNSYSGRPAYEQYF. DNA for the CDR3: TGTGCCAGCAGGAATTCCTATAGCGGGAGGCCGGCCTACGAGCAGTACTTC.

This clonotype was observed at least ten times. The chain employs TRBV28 and TRBJ1-2; 7 bases align to TRBD1. Germline CDR1 MDHEN, CDR2 SYDVKM. The CDR3 runs 14 residues. J gave up 7 bases and V 6 bases, and 11 bases lay outside the gene matches. The DNA for the CDR3 is TGTGCCAGCAGCTGGACAGGCGAAGGCTCTGGCTACACCTTC. Encoded protein: CASSWTGEGSGYTF.

At least ten counts were recorded for this clonotype. In DNA form, the CDR3 reads TGCGCCAGCAGTGAGTCGGGTCTCTCTCGTAGGTACGAGCAGTACTTC. Translation: CASSESGLSRRYEQYF. The chain joins TRBV10-2 to TRBJ2-7; no reliable D call. Deletions cut 0 bases from V and 4 bases from J, with 16 bases between. Germline values: CDR1 WSHSY, CDR2 SAAADI. This CDR3 region has 16 residues.

This clonotype was detected many times. V and J are TRBV6-5 and TRBJ2-1; the match to TRBD2 covers 13 bases. CDR1 and CDR2 (germline): MNHEY, SVGAGI. V gave up 7 bases and J gave up 7 bases; unmatched junction bases: 4. This CDR3 comprises 14 residues. For the CDR3, the DNA is TGTGCCAGCATTACGACTAGCGGGGGGAATGAGCAGTTCTTC. The encoded protein is CASITTSGGNEQFF.

Many counts were recorded for this clonotype. This chain joins TRBV6-2 or TRBV6-3 and TRBJ2-5; D perhaps matches TRBD2 (5 bases). V lost 7 bases, J lost 5 bases, and 5 bases lay in between. The CDR3 totals 10 residues. Germline V gene sequence: CDR1 MNHEY, CDR2 SVGEGT. The CDR3 loop is CASTGETQYF. The CDR3 nucleotides are TGTGCCAGCACGGGGGAGACCCAGTACTTC.

This clonotype was detected ten times or more. The chain carries TRBV7-2 and TRBJ2-7; tentative D call: TRBD1 (6 bases). V gave up 1 base and J gave up 3 bases, with 16 bases separating them. In germline, CDR1 is SGHTA, CDR2 FQGNSA. This CDR3 comprises 16 residues. CDR3 coding DNA: TGTGCCAGCAGCTTAGGAGTAAACAGGGACCTCTACGAGCAGTACTTC. It yields the protein CASSLGVNRDLYEQYF.

This clonotype was found many times. The chain carries TRBV6-5 and TRBJ1-3; 8 nucleotides align to TRBD1. Trimming took 6 bases from V and 3 from J; bases not matched to a gene: 7. The CDR3 covers 15 residues. Germline CDR1 MNHEY, CDR2 SVGAGI. Here the CDR3 DNA reads TGTGCCAGCAGACAAGACAGGGGTCTTGGAAACACCATATATTTT. Residues: CASRQDRGLGNTIYF.

The chain joins TRBV5-1 to TRBJ2-5; possibly TRBD1 for D (5 bases). CDR1 and CDR2 (germline): SGHRS, YFSETQ. Trimming left V 0 bases short and J 7 bases short, with 10 bases between. The CDR3 has 13 residues. The CDR3 protein is CASSLATARTQYF. The CDR3 nucleotides read TGCGCCAGCAGCTTGGCGACAGCGAGGACCCAGTACTTC.

Of note for this clonotype: A read error may be the cause here, since a much bigger clone is one base away. The J gene is TRBJ2-1, the V gene TRBV20-1, with 9 nucleotides matching TRBD2. The V gene's germline CDR1 is DFQATT and CDR2 SNEGSKA (reference sequence). CDR3 length equals 15 residues. CDR3 amino acids: CSAAYSGSPYNQQFF. DNA for the CDR3: TGCAGTGCTGCCTATAGCGGGAGTCCCTACAATCAGCAGTTCTTC.

This clonotype occurred many times. The CDR3 DNA reads as TGTGCCAGCACCAGAGAGGGGATAGTAGCGGGAGTCTACGAGCAGTACTTC. Translated: CASTREGIVAGVYEQYF. This rearrangement joins TRBV6-5 to TRBJ2-7; TRBD2 matches 9 bases. J gave up 3 bases and V 7 bases, and 16 bases lay outside the gene matches. The CDR3 consists of 17 residues. Germline V gives CDR1 MNHEY, CDR2 SVGAGI.

This clonotype was found many times. This chain joins TRBV5-1 and TRBJ1-2, with D possibly TRBD1 on 6 matching bases. The CDR3 extends over 13 amino acids. V gave up 4 bases and J gave up 8 bases, with 15 bases separating them. Germline CDR1 and CDR2: SGHRS and YFSETQ. The CDR3 sequence is CASSPGQGSGYTF. CDR3 in DNA: TGCGCCAGCAGCCCGGGCCAGGGGAGCGGCTACACCTTC.

Note on this clonotype: Its ends do not fully match the called genes, so a read error is possible. This chain joins TRBV4-1 and TRBJ1-2, with 7 bases lining up with TRBD1. The CDR3 sequence is 14 residues long. Germline CDR1 MGHRA, CDR2 YSYEKL. The CDR3 spells CTSSLDRLNYGYTF. The CDR3 region has the DNA TGCACCAGCAGCCTGGACAGGCTTAACTATGGCTACACCTTC.

This clonotype was detected ten times or more. This chain connects TRBV20-1 to TRBJ1-6, with D possibly matching TRBD1 (5 bases). CDR3 length equals 13 residues. Trimming cost V 2 bases and J 7 bases, with 9 bases left between them. Germline lookup yields CDR1 DFQATT and CDR2 SNEGSKA (reference sequence). CDR3 nucleotide sequence: TGCAGTGCTAGAACAGGACCCAATTCACCCCTCCACTTT. It encodes CSARTGPNSPLHF.

Many counts were recorded for this clonotype. The V and J genes are TRBV20-1 and TRBJ2-5; possible D gene TRBD2, 6 bases. The germline V gene has CDR1 DFQATT and CDR2 SNEGSKA (reference sequence). V was cut by 3 bases and J by 5 bases, with 7 bases left in between. CDR3 length equals 11 residues. Here the CDR3 DNA reads TGCAGTGCTAGGGGGGGTGAGACCCAGTACTTC. Protein sequence: CSARGGETQYF.

The CDR3 reads CASSFFEGTHTEAFF. The CDR3 DNA is TGTGCCAGCAGTTTTTTCGAGGGTACGCACACTGAAGCTTTCTTT. V gene TRBV28 combines with J gene TRBJ1-1, with D hard to call. The V gene's germline CDR1 is MDHEN and CDR2 SYDVKM. The germline V and J ends were trimmed by 3 bases and 3 bases, with 14 bases remaining between them. This CDR3 has 15 amino acids.

This clonotype has ten or more counts. This chain connects TRBV28 to TRBJ1-2; D is possibly TRBD1 (6 bases). The CDR3 is made up of 16 amino acids. Trimming stripped 3 bases from V and 6 bases from J, with 20 bases between. Germline V gene lookup returns CDR1 MDHEN and CDR2 SYDVKM. The DNA for the CDR3 is TGTGCCAGCAGTTTTGTTTTCGGGGGCGCGGGGAATGGCTACACCTTC. Translating gives CASSFVFGGAGNGYTF.

In this sample, this clonotype turned up many times. The rearrangement joins TRBV25-1 to TRBJ2-7, with D tentatively TRBD1 (6 bases). V lost 3 bases and J lost 2, with 17 bases in between. There are 16 residues in the CDR3. Germline values: CDR1 MGHDK, CDR2 SYGVNS. CDR3 bases: TGTGCCAGCAGTGAGCTACACCGGGACAAGACCTACGAGCAGTACTTC. Amino acid sequence: CASSELHRDKTYEQYF.

V and J are TRBV3-1 and TRBJ1-2, with TRBD1 as a possible D gene (6 bases). The V end was cut by 7 bases, the J end by 2 bases, with 11 bases between. Germline CDR1 and CDR2: LGHDT and YNNKEL (reference sequence). The CDR3 spans 13 residues. CDR3 DNA sequence: TGTGCCAGCACCGGAGACAGGAACTATGGCTACACCTTC. Its translation is CASTGDRNYGYTF.

The sample holds many counts of this clonotype. The chain has TRBV27 and TRBJ1-1; tentative D call: TRBD1 (6 bases). This CDR3 comprises 14 residues. Trimming left V 6 bases short and J 5 bases short, with 16 bases between. Germline V gene lookup returns CDR1 MNHEY and CDR2 SMNVEV (reference sequence). CDR3 in amino acids: CASRKKGGLTEAFF. The CDR3 bases are TGTGCCAGCAGAAAAAAGGGGGGGCTTACTGAAGCTTTCTTT.